The rows below give T cell receptor beta chains drawn from one sample of a study of technical replicates of blood from a few donors. Measured with immunoSEQ multiplex PCR; TCRdb has only the in-frame clones, and not every one. In the table there are about 89,000 clones, approximately 94% of which are singletons. Sequenced input: T cells isolated from PBMCs. These receptor sequences come from a human donor in good health. The CDR3 runs from the conserved cysteine through the conserved F or W. D genes are given only for firm matches. For some rows the clone size is stated as once, few or many, or as a class when expanded; others skip it.

clone size	D gene	J gene	V gene	CDR3 DNA	CDR3 protein
NA	NA	TRBJ2-2	TRBV15	TGTGCCACCAGCAGAGATCCAGGAGCGGATGTTGGGTCCGGGGAGCTGTTTTTT	CATSRDPGADVGSGELFF
NA	NA	TRBJ1-1	TRBV7-9	TGTGCCAGCTCCCTGGACAGAGGTACTGAAGCTTTCTTT	CASSLDRGTEAFF
NA	NA	TRBJ1-2	TRBV11-3	TGTGCCAGCAGCTTAGCGGATCGGCTGGGGGGGGACTATGGCTACACCTTC	CASSLADRLGGDYGYTF
NA	TRBD1	TRBJ1-2	TRBV5-1	TGCGCCAGCAGCTTGGTCTGGGGACAGGGGAGCGTGGAAGATGGCTACACCTTC	CASSLVWGQGSVEDGYTF
NA	TRBD2	TRBJ2-1	TRBV7-7	TGTGCCAGCAGCTTCCTACTAGCGGGAGAGCAGTTCTTC	CASSFLLAGEQFF
NA	TRBD1	TRBJ1-4	TRBV6-5	TGTGCCAGCAGTTTGGGACAGGGGGCTGAAAAACTGTTTTTT	CASSLGQGAEKLFF
NA	TRBD2	TRBJ2-1	TRBV10-2	TGCGCCAGCAGAATAGCGGGACCCCCCGATGAGCAGTTCTTC	CASRIAGPPDEQFF
NA	NA	TRBJ2-7	TRBV5-1	TGCGCCAGCAGCCCGGGATCATCCTACGAGCAGTACTTC	CASSPGSSYEQYF
NA	TRBD1	TRBJ2-7	TRBV29-1	TGCAGCGGTGGGGACAGGAATGGCAACGAGCAGTACTTC	CSGGDRNGNEQYF
NA	NA	TRBJ2-3	TRBV5-1	TGCGCCAGCGGCCTAGCAACAGATACGCAGTATTTT	CASGLATDTQYF
NA	NA	TRBJ1-2	TRBV19	TGTGCCAGTAGTATCAGACAGTCCGATGGCTACACCTTC	CASSIRQSDGYTF
NA	NA	TRBJ1-5	TRBV7-2	TGTGCCAGCAGCTTAGCGGGACATTTGAATCAGCCCCAGCATTTT	CASSLAGHLNQPQHF
once	NA	TRBJ2-2	TRBV5-1	TGCGCCAGCAGCTTGGTTCCCAGCGGGGAGCTGTTTTTT	CASSLVPSGELFF
NA	NA	TRBJ2-1	TRBV19	TGTGCCAGTAGTAGAAAAGAGGGTGAGCAGTTCTTC	CASSRKEGEQFF
NA	NA	TRBJ1-5	TRBV11-2	TGTGCCAGCAGCTTCGACAGTGACCAGCCCCAGCATTTT	CASSFDSDQPQHF
NA	TRBD1	TRBJ2-5	TRBV9	TGTGCCAGCAGCGTGGGACAGGGTTCCGAGACCCAGTACTTC	CASSVGQGSETQYF
NA	TRBD1	TRBJ1-1	TRBV4-1	TGCGCCAGCAGCCAAGATGGGACAGGGGCGAACACTGAAGCTTTCTTT	CASSQDGTGANTEAFF
NA	NA	TRBJ1-4	TRBV7-9	TGTGCCAGCAGCTATACGACAGCACAGGGTTTGGATGAAAAACTGTTTTTT	CASSYTTAQGLDEKLFF
NA	TRBD1	TRBJ2-3	TRBV29-1	TGCAGCGTCGGGACAGGGTCGGTCACAGATACGCAGTATTTT	CSVGTGSVTDTQYF
NA	NA	TRBJ2-1	TRBV29-1	TGCAGCGTTGGGGGAAGGCAGGGGATCGATGAGCAGTTCTTC	CSVGGRQGIDEQFF
NA	NA	TRBJ2-5	TRBV5-5	TGTGCCAGCAGCTTGTTCGGGGGAGAGACCCAGTACTTC	CASSLFGGETQYF
NA	TRBD1	TRBJ1-2	TRBV7-9	TGTGCCAGCAGTAGGGACAGGGTCATTTATGGCTACACCTTC	CASSRDRVIYGYTF
NA	TRBD2	TRBJ2-1	TRBV10-2	TGCGCCAGCAGCCCCAGACTAGCGGGAGGCAATGAGCAGTTCTTC	CASSPRLAGGNEQFF
NA	TRBD1	TRBJ1-1	TRBV7-9	TGTGCCAGCAGCTTACGAGAGGGGGCTGGCACTGAAGCTTTCTTT	CASSLREGAGTEAFF
NA	NA	TRBJ2-7	TRBV6-1	TGTGCCAGCAACCCGGGATTAGGCGAGCAGTACTTC	CASNPGLGEQYF
NA	NA	TRBJ2-7	TRBV29-1	TGCAGCGTTGAAGGGGGACTACCAAGGGGGGAGCAGTACTTC	CSVEGGLPRGEQYF
NA	TRBD1	TRBJ1-2	TRBV6-5	TGTGCCAGCAAGACGGACAGGGGTAATGGCTACACCTTC	CASKTDRGNGYTF
NA	TRBD1	TRBJ2-3	TRBV5-1	TGCGCCAGCAGCTTGGGGGGACAGGGTCCCACAGATACGCAGTATTTT	CASSLGGQGPTDTQYF
NA	TRBD2	TRBJ2-5	TRBV7-8	TGTGCCAGCAGCTTAGGGGTAGCGGGAGGGAGGGGTCAAGAGACCCAGTACTTC	CASSLGVAGGRGQETQYF
once	NA	TRBJ1-2	TRBV6-1	TGTGCCAGCAGTGAACGACAGTATGGCTACACCTTC	CASSERQYGYTF
once	TRBD1	TRBJ1-3	TRBV27	TGTGCCAGCAGGGGACAGGGGCAATACACCATATATTTT	CASRGQGQYTIYF
once	TRBD1	TRBJ2-3	TRBV5-1	TGCGCCAGCAGCCCAAGACAGGGAGCGGGCACAGATACGCAGTATTTT	CASSPRQGAGTDTQYF
NA	TRBD2	TRBJ2-5	TRBV6-5	TGTGCCAGCAGCACTTTGACTAGCGGAGGGGAGACCCAGTACTTC	CASSTLTSGGETQYF
NA	NA	TRBJ2-7	TRBV15	TGTGCCACCAGCAGAGACGCCCAGCGGAAACCTTACGAGCAGTACTTC	CATSRDAQRKPYEQYF
NA	NA	TRBJ2-3	TRBV6-5	TGTGCCAGCAGCCCAGGGCCCTATACGCAGTATTTT	CASSPGPYTQYF
NA	NA	TRBJ2-2	TRBV5-1	TGCGCCAGCAGCCTAAACACCGGGGAGCTGTTTTTT	CASSLNTGELFF
NA	TRBD2	TRBJ2-5	TRBV5-4	TGTGCCAGCAGTTTAAGCGGGACCGAGGCCCAGTACTTC	CASSLSGTEAQYF